The 23 T cell receptor beta chains reported below all come from one sample, sequenced in a study of OX40 agonist ivuxolimab in advanced cancers. Here immunoSEQ multiplex PCR was the method, and the copy in TCRdb shows in-frame clones only, minus some. Of about 66,000 clones in the sample, about 90% are singletons; the top ten hold around 15%. The sample in question was CD4+ or CD8+ T cells sorted from blood, obtained in a trial of the OX40 agonist ivuxolimab. These receptors were collected from an adult with an advanced solid tumor such as melanoma, head and neck, liver or kidney cancer.

V usage is TRBV5-1 and J usage is TRBJ2-7; no clear D gene. The germline CDR1 and CDR2 sequences are SGHRS and YFSETQ. Trimming left V 0 bases short and J 5 bases short, with 12 bases between. This CDR3 contains 14 residues. CDR3 nucleotide sequence: TGCGCCAGCAGCTTGGCCAATCCGGACCACGAGCAGTACTTC. It encodes CASSLANPDHEQYF.

The J gene is TRBJ2-7, the V gene TRBV18; D is uncertain. The CDR3 is 12 residues long. Trimming took off 3 bases at V and 6 bases at J, with 9 bases between the two ends. Germline V lookup: CDR1 KGHSH, CDR2 LQKENI. CDR3 amino acids: CASSPALLEQYF. CDR3 coding DNA: TGTGCCAGCTCACCGGCTCTCCTCGAGCAGTACTTC.

J is TRBJ2-2 and V is TRBV27, with no clear D. In germline, CDR1 is MNHEY, CDR2 SMNVEV (reference sequence). V was trimmed by 0 bases and J by 7 bases, leaving 6 bases between them. The CDR3 loop spans 13 amino acids. The CDR3 sequence is CASSLSRSGELFF. CDR3 coding DNA: TGTGCCAGCAGTTTATCCAGAAGCGGGGAGCTGTTTTTT.

The chain combines TRBV9 with TRBJ1-3, with no clear D. CDR3 length: 16 residues. Germline V gene lookup returns CDR1 SGDLS and CDR2 YYNGEE. V dropped 2 bases and J dropped 0 bases, with 12 bases sitting between them. CDR3 protein: CASSVQALSSGNTIYF. CDR3 DNA: TGTGCCAGCAGCGTCCAAGCCCTGAGCTCTGGAAACACCATATATTTT.

This clone was seen only a few times. CDR3 in amino acids: CASTYRGASEQYF. CDR3 sequence (DNA): TGTGCCAGCACGTATCGGGGGGCGTCCGAGCAGTACTTC. The V and J genes are TRBV28 and TRBJ2-7; possible D gene TRBD2, 7 bases. Trimming took 7 bases from V and 6 from J, leaving 16 bases between them. This CDR3 has 13 residues. Germline V lookup: CDR1 MDHEN, CDR2 SYDVKM.

The chain recombines TRBV6-4 with TRBJ2-1; D perhaps matches TRBD1 (5 bases). The germline V gene encodes CDR1 MRHNA and CDR2 SNTAGT. V lost 2 bases, J lost 11 bases, and 13 bases lay in between. This CDR3 spans 13 amino acids. This CDR3 is CASSDGSKGKQFF. The CDR3 DNA reads as TGTGCCAGCAGTGACGGGTCGAAGGGGAAGCAGTTCTTC.

This clone was seen a single time. The chain joins TRBV6-6 to TRBJ1-1, with TRBD1 identical over 7 bases. Trimming cost V 2 bases and J 1 base; bases outside gene matches: 1. The CDR3 has 14 residues. CDR1 MNHNY and CDR2 SVGAGI come from the germline V gene (reference sequence). The CDR3 is CASSYRQGNTEAFF. The CDR3 DNA reads TGTGCCAGCAGTTACCGACAGGGGAACACTGAAGCTTTCTTT.

The chain recombines TRBV4-3 with TRBJ2-7; D is unresolved. The length of the CDR3 is 13 residues. Germline V CDR1 and CDR2: LGHNA, YSLEER. The V and J ends lost 4 bases and 6 bases respectively, with 13 bases between them. Here the CDR3 DNA reads TGCGCCAGCAGCCCGGAGCTAGTACGCGAGCAGTACTTC. Its translation is CASSPELVREQYF.

A few counts support this clone. The rearrangement uses TRBV15 and TRBJ1-2; D is uncertain. From germline, CDR1 is LNHNV and CDR2 YYDKDF (reference sequence). The CDR3 contains 13 residues. Trimming shortened V by 3 bases and J by 7 bases, and 12 bases separated the two germline ends. The CDR3 loop is CATSSSVQAGYTF. CDR3 bases: TGTGCCACCAGCAGTTCAGTGCAAGCTGGCTACACCTTC.

The chain is built from TRBV28 and TRBJ1-2; 9 bases match TRBD1. Germline values: CDR1 MDHEN, CDR2 SYDVKM. J lost 6 bases, V lost 5 bases, and 7 bases had no gene match. The CDR3 has 14 amino acids. The CDR3 sequence: CASSLGDRVDGYTF. DNA of the CDR3: TGTGCCAGCAGTCTCGGGGACAGGGTGGATGGCTACACCTTC.

The CDR3 here is CASRDTPGGRETQYF. CDR3 in DNA: TGTGCCAGCAGAGATACTCCGGGAGGGCGAGAGACCCAGTACTTC. The chain couples TRBV27 to TRBJ2-5; 8 positions agree with TRBD2. The CDR3 extends over 15 amino acids. The ends lost 6 bases at V and 4 bases at J; junction bases unmatched: 10. Germline V gives CDR1 MNHEY, CDR2 SMNVEV (reference sequence).

The gene calls are TRBV7-6 and TRBJ2-1, with D perhaps being TRBD1 or TRBD2 (5 bases each). The V end lost 6 bases, the J end lost 10 bases, and 16 bases lay between the germline ends. CDR3 length: 13 amino acids. Per germline, CDR1 SGHVS and CDR2 FNYEAQ. CDR3 amino acids: CASSPRDPGEQFF. For the CDR3, the DNA is TGTGCCAGCAGTCCTCGGGACCCCGGAGAGCAGTTCTTC.

J is TRBJ2-1 and V is TRBV5-1; 8 nucleotides match TRBD2. CDR1 SGHRS and CDR2 YFSETQ come from the germline V gene. Unmatched junction bases numbered 5, after V lost 0 bases and J lost 9 bases. This CDR3 is 14 amino acids long. The CDR3 protein is CASSLEGAGVEQFF. CDR3 nucleotides: TGCGCCAGCAGCTTGGAAGGAGCGGGAGTTGAGCAGTTCTTC. The full variable domain, in which reference TRBV5-1 and TRBJ2-1 provide the parts outside the CDR3, is KAGVTQTPRYLIKTRGQQVTLSCSPISGHRSVSWYQQTPGQGLQFLFEYFSETQRNKGNFPGRFSGRQFSNSRSEMNVSTLELGDSALYLCASSLEGAGVEQFFGPGTRLTVL.

This chain links TRBV20-1 with TRBJ2-7; D assignment may be TRBD1 or TRBD2 (5 bases each). Germline loops: CDR1 DFQATT, CDR2 SNEGSKA (reference sequence). V lost 3 bases to trimming and J lost 6 bases, with 9 bases between them. This CDR3 comprises 11 residues. CDR3 in amino acids: CSASRGVEQYF. In DNA form, the CDR3 reads TGCAGTGCTAGTAGAGGGGTCGAGCAGTACTTC.

The chain couples TRBV11-2 to TRBJ2-4, with 8 bases aligning to TRBD1. CDR3 length equals 13 residues. The germline V gene encodes CDR1 SGHAT and CDR2 FQNNGV. Trimming removed 1 base from V and 9 bases from J; junction bases left unmatched: 2. The CDR3 DNA reads TGTGCCAGCAGCTTAGGTCAGGGGGCCATTCAGTACTTC. As protein: CASSLGQGAIQYF. The entire variable domain, with the rest obtained from reference TRBV11-2 and TRBJ2-4, is as follows: EAGVAQSPRYKIIEKRQSVAFWCNPISGHATLYWYQQILGQGPKLLIQFQNNGVVDDSQLPKDRFSAERLKGVDSTLKIQPAKLEDSAVYLCASSLGQGAIQYFGAGTRLSVL.

This chain uses TRBV28 with TRBJ2-2; 9 bases are shared with TRBD1. After removal of 5 bases from V and 7 bases from J, the junction contained 5 bases not matched to a gene. The V gene's germline CDR1 is MDHEN and CDR2 SYDVKM. This CDR3 contains 14 residues. The CDR3 loop reads CASSPGQGIGELFF. DNA for the CDR3: TGTGCCAGCAGTCCGGGACAGGGTATCGGGGAGCTGTTTTTT.

This chain links TRBV19 with TRBJ2-4; 8 nucleotides line up with TRBD1. The trim removed 0 bases at V and 0 bases at J, leaving 4 bases unmatched. This CDR3 is built from 17 residues. Germline V gives CDR1 LNHDA, CDR2 SQIVND (reference sequence). The CDR3 is CASSIDRQGLAKNIQYF. DNA for the CDR3: TGTGCCAGTAGTATAGATCGACAGGGGCTAGCCAAAAACATTCAGTACTTC.

The DNA for the CDR3 is TGTGCCAGCTCACCTGTGGGACAGAATCAGCCCCAGCATTTT. Translated: CASSPVGQNQPQHF. The V gene is TRBV18, the J gene TRBJ1-5; 7 positions match TRBD1. Germline V gene lookup returns CDR1 KGHSH and CDR2 LQKENI. CDR3 length: 14 amino acids. J was trimmed by 4 bases and V by 3 bases; bases with no gene match: 3.

The chain is built from TRBV5-1 and TRBJ2-3; TRBD2 agrees at 9 bases. The CDR3 has 15 residues. Per germline, CDR1 SGHRS and CDR2 YFSETQ. V lost 5 bases and J lost 6; bases outside the gene matches: 10. The CDR3 region is CASRGPGLAADTQYF. CDR3 in DNA: TGCGCCAGCAGGGGGCCGGGACTAGCTGCGGATACGCAGTATTTT.

The chain joins TRBV5-1 to TRBJ1-4; D perhaps matches TRBD1 (6 bases). The V end lost 3 bases, the J end lost 2 bases, and 8 bases lay between the germline ends. The CDR3 spans 14 residues. Germline V gene sequence: CDR1 SGHRS, CDR2 YFSETQ. The CDR3 loop is CASSSGQTNEKLFF. CDR3 nucleotides: TGCGCCAGCAGCTCCGGACAGACTAATGAAAAACTGTTTTTT.

The DNA of the CDR3 is TGTGCCAGCAGCGTATCACCGGGACTAGCGGGACATACTTACGAGCAGTACTTC. It codes for CASSVSPGLAGHTYEQYF. V usage is TRBV9 and J usage is TRBJ2-7; 13 bases align to TRBD2. This CDR3 has 18 residues. Per the germline V gene, CDR1 is SGDLS and CDR2 is YYNGEE. J lost 4 bases, V lost 1 base, and 11 bases had no gene match. Supplemented by reference TRBV9 and TRBJ2-7, the full variable domain reads DSGVTQTPKHLITATGQRVTLRCSPRSGDLSVYWYQQSLDQGLQFLIQYYNGEERAKGNILERFSAQQFPDLHSELNLSSLELGDSALYFCASSVSPGLAGHTYEQYFGPGTRLTVT.

This chain uses TRBV11-3 with TRBJ2-1, with 11 bases lining up with TRBD2. The CDR3 totals 14 residues. The junction had 6 bases not matched to a gene; V was cut back by 5 bases and J by 9 bases. CDR1 is SGHNT and CDR2 is YENEEA in the germline V gene. CDR3 residues: CASSGSGRAGEQFF. The CDR3 DNA reads TGTGCCAGCAGCGGTAGCGGGAGGGCCGGTGAGCAGTTCTTC.

The V and J genes are TRBV28 and TRBJ1-5, with 10 bases matching TRBD1. The CDR3 runs to 15 residues. Germline values: CDR1 MDHEN, CDR2 SYDVKM. With V trimmed by 5 bases and J by 5 bases, 6 bases remained unmatched. The CDR3 bases are TGTGCCAGCAGTGGCTCCGGGACAGGGGATCAGCCCCAGCATTTT. Protein product: CASSGSGTGDQPQHF.